Listed below are T cell receptor beta chains from one sample, sequenced in a study of blood T cell repertoires in COVID-19. TCRdb's copy holds only in-frame clones and misses some; the assay was immunoSEQ multiplex PCR. The sample holds around 250,000 clones, 84% seen once. Material: peripheral blood. These receptors originate from a woman aged 40 to 55 who had recovered from COVID-19. CDR3s include the opening cysteine and the closing phenylalanine or tryptophan. The D gene is left open where the match is weak. Only some rows state a clone size, as once, few, many or a class for expanded clones.

TRBV29-1	.	13	.	TRBJ1-2	CSVRDNPYYGYTF	TGCAGCGTACGGGACAACCCATACTATGGCTACACCTTC
TRBV29-1	.	18	.	TRBJ2-7	CSVEDRWGGSGSSYEQYF	TGCAGCGTTGAAGATCGTTGGGGGGGCTCTGGGTCCTCCTACGAGCAGTACTTC
TRBV29-1	.	15	.	TRBJ2-1	CSVDPDSYSYNEQFF	TGCAGCGTAGACCCGGACAGTTACTCCTACAATGAGCAGTTCTTC
TRBV28	TRBD1	12	.	TRBJ1-2	CASSVQGYGYTF	TGTGCCAGCAGTGTACAGGGGTATGGCTACACCTTC
TRBV5-1	TRBD1	13	once	TRBJ2-7	CASSGGTGYEQYF	TGCGCCAGCAGCGGCGGGACAGGCTACGAGCAGTACTTC
TRBV30	.	14	few	TRBJ2-7	CAWSAGVGSYEQYF	TGTGCCTGGAGTGCCGGGGTGGGGAGCTACGAGCAGTACTTC
TRBV2	TRBD1	21	.	TRBJ1-6	CASSELPDRLGWGSYNSPLHF	TGTGCCAGCAGTGAACTCCCGGACAGGTTGGGGTGGGGCTCCTATAATTCACCCCTCCACTTT
TRBV4-2	.	13	.	TRBJ1-5	CASSQDLRQPQHF	TGTGCCAGCAGCCAAGATTTGAGGCAGCCCCAGCATTTT
TRBV5-1	TRBD1	12	.	TRBJ1-2	CASSTRQGSYTF	TGCGCCAGCAGCACACGACAGGGCAGCTACACCTTC
TRBV28	.	12	few	TRBJ1-5	CATLQGNQPQHF	TGTGCCACCTTACAGGGAAATCAGCCCCAGCATTTT
TRBV30	.	14	.	TRBJ1-5	CAWNSGVSNQPQHF	TGTGCCTGGAATTCAGGGGTTAGCAATCAGCCCCAGCATTTT
TRBV7-2	.	12	.	TRBJ2-3	CASSSHRDTQYF	TGTGCCAGCAGCTCCCACAGGGATACGCAGTATTTT
TRBV6-4	.	12	.	TRBJ1-2	CASSTENYGYTF	TGTGCCAGCAGTACAGAAAACTATGGCTACACCTTC
TRBV7-8	.	14	.	TRBJ2-7	CASSLTAGQSEQYF	TGTGCCAGCAGCTTAACGGCGGGACAGTCCGAGCAGTACTTC
TRBV21-1	.	15	.	TRBJ2-1	CASSKVAGAYNEQFF	TGTGCCAGCAGCAAAGTGGCAGGCGCCTACAATGAGCAGTTCTTC
TRBV7-2	TRBD1	14	.	TRBJ2-5	CASSHTIRGETQYF	TGTGCCAGCAGCCATACTATCAGGGGGGAGACCCAGTACTTC
TRBV28	TRBD1	14	.	TRBJ1-2	CASSLGQGGYGYTF	TGTGCCAGCAGTTTGGGACAGGGAGGCTATGGCTACACCTTC
TRBV28	TRBD1	14	once	TRBJ2-1	CASSQYTGGDEQFF	TGTGCCAGCAGTCAGTACACAGGGGGCGATGAGCAGTTCTTC
TRBV7-9	.	13	few	TRBJ1-6	CASHAGDYSPLHF	TGTGCCAGCCATGCAGGGGATTACTCACCCCTCCACTTT
TRBV6-5	TRBD1	13	.	TRBJ1-2	CASEGQAIYGYTF	TGTGCCAGCGAAGGACAGGCTATCTATGGCTACACCTTC
TRBV4-2	.	14	few	TRBJ2-7	CASSQGTAGYEQYF	TGTGCCAGCAGCCAAGGAACGGCAGGCTACGAGCAGTACTTC
TRBV7-2	TRBD1	15	.	TRBJ2-2	CASSLQGAGTGELFF	TGTGCCAGCAGCTTACAGGGGGCGGGCACCGGGGAGCTGTTTTTT
TRBV28	TRBD1	15	.	TRBJ2-5	CASSGQGALVETQYF	TGTGCCAGCAGTGGGCAGGGGGCGCTTGTAGAGACCCAGTACTTC
TRBV10-3	.	14	few	TRBJ2-7	CAISESSTTYEQYF	TGTGCCATCAGTGAGTCCTCTACGACCTACGAGCAGTACTTC
TRBV28	.	12	.	TRBJ2-7	CASSVGANEQYF	TGTGCCAGCTCCGTAGGGGCTAACGAGCAGTACTTC
TRBV30	.	14	.	TRBJ2-3	CAWSVYEGTDTQYF	TGTGCCTGGAGTGTATATGAGGGCACAGATACGCAGTATTTT
TRBV30	.	16	.	TRBJ2-6	CAWRLERQAGANVLTF	TGTGCCTGGAGGTTAGAGCGACAGGCTGGGGCCAACGTCCTGACTTTC
TRBV5-6	TRBD1	15	.	TRBJ2-7	CASSSEGQGYYEQYF	TGTGCCAGCAGCTCCGAGGGACAGGGCTACTACGAGCAGTACTTC
TRBV29-1	.	15	.	TRBJ1-4	CSVGFDTARAEKLFF	TGCAGCGTTGGTTTCGACACCGCGCGGGCTGAAAAACTGTTTTTT
TRBV7-9	.	15	.	TRBJ2-5	CASSLRRGQQETQYF	TGTGCCAGCAGCTTACGGCGGGGGCAACAAGAGACCCAGTACTTC
TRBV7-9	.	15	.	TRBJ2-3	CASSLSGESTDTQYF	TGTGCCAGCAGCCTTTCGGGGGAGAGCACAGATACGCAGTATTTT
TRBV24-1	.	12	.	TRBJ2-3	CATTGSTDTQYF	TGTGCCACCACCGGTAGCACAGATACGCAGTATTTT
TRBV5-5	.	15	.	TRBJ1-5	CASSLAGGSRQPQHF	TGTGCCAGCAGCTTGGCGGGGGGGTCGCGGCAGCCCCAGCATTTT
TRBV2	.	15	.	TRBJ2-4	CASSEVGRGNDIQYF	TGTGCCAGCAGTGAAGTTGGTAGGGGGAATGACATTCAGTACTTC
TRBV2	.	13	.	TRBJ1-1	CASSEEVNTEAFF	TGTGCCAGCAGTGAGGAGGTTAACACTGAAGCTTTCTTT